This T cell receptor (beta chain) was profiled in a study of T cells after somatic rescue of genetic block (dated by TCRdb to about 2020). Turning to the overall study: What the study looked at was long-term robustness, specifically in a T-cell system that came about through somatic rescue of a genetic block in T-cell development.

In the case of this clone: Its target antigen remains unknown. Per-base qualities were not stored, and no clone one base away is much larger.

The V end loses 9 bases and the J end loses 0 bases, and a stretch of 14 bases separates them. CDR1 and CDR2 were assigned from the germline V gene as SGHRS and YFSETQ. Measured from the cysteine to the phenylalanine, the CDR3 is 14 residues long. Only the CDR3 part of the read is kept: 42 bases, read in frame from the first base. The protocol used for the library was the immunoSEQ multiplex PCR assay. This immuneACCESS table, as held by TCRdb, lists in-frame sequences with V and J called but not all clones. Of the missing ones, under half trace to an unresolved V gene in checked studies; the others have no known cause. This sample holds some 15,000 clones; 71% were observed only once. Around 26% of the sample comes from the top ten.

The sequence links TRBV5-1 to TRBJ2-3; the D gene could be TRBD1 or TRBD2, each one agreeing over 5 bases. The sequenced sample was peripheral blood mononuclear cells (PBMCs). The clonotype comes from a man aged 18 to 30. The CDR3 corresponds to CAIRRDQSTDTQYF. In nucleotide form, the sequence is TGCGCCATCCGACGGGACCAAAGCACAGATACGCAGTATTTT.